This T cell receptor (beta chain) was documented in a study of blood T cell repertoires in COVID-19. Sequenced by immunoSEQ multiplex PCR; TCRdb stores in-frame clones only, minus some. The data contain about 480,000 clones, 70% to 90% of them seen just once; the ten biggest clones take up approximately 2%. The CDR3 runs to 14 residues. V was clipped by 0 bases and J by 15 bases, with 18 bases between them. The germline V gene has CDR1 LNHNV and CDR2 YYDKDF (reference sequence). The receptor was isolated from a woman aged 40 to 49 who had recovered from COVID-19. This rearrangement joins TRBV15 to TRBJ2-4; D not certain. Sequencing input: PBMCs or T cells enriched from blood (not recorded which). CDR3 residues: CATSRDVGHESAYF. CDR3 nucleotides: TGTGCCACCAGCAGAGATGTAGGTCACGAGAGCGCGTACTTC.